This T cell receptor (beta chain) was observed in a study of T-cell memory formation after mild COVID-19. Study-wide results and caveats: Clones that contracted from day 15 to 85 were balanced CD4/CD8, while later expanders leaned CD4+. Shrinking CD4+ clones were chiefly CM and EM; CD8+ ones were chiefly EMRA.

TCRdb itself ran the 5' RACE reads through MiXCR, one entry per CDR3 protein. The table includes about 440,000 distinct CDR3 sequences, about 20% detected once. A note on this clonotype: The antigen is unknown.

CDR3 size: 15 residues. In germline, CDR1 is SQVTM, CDR2 ANQGSEA. V lost 1 base and J lost 6; bases outside the gene matches: 8. Input material: PBMCs or a T cell subset sorted from them (not recorded which). The clonotype was recovered from an adult woman who had mild COVID-19 (a few samples of this study predate the infection). Cell type and time point are not known. The V and J genes are TRBV29-1 and TRBJ2-2; 7 nucleotides line up with TRBD2. CDR3 bases: TGCAGCGTTGAAGTGGGTGGGACTATCCCCGGGGAGCTGTTTTTT. Translating it yields CSVEVGGTIPGELFF.